Judged by abundance, the clone carrying this T cell receptor beta chain is medium-sized. The target antigen is unknown. Naive CD8 T cells, phenotype CD8+CD4-CCR7+CD45RA+, were sorted. The entry originates in a study of molecular identifiers for immune sequencing clone quantification. TCRdb reanalysed the PCR reads using MiXCR and keeps one entry per CDR3 protein. The data contain around 2,500 distinct CDR3 sequences, roughly 20% of them singletons. General study results and limits: Clones with over 20 RNA copies captured over 98% of effector molecules but under 1% of naive ones. Spiked-in Jurkat TCR RNA corresponding to one cell was reported as detectable against over 900,000 naive cells.

The source material was naive CD8+ T cells from blood, with Jurkat cell RNA spiked in. Stated subset: FACS-sorted CD8+CD4-CCR7+CD45RA+ naive T cells. The sequence derives from a human donor in good health. Some libraries in this study had Jurkat cell RNA spiked in.

The CDR3 DNA reads TGTGCCAGCAGTGAGGGCGGCGGCTTGGGGGAGCAGTTCTTC. Translation gives CASSEGGGLGEQFF. This rearrangement joins TRBV27 to TRBJ2-1; weak D call: TRBD2 (5 bases). V lost 5 bases, J lost 10 bases, and 18 bases lay in between. This CDR3 has 14 residues. Germline lookup yields CDR1 MNHEY and CDR2 SMNVEV (reference sequence).